The 18 T cell receptor beta chains below all came from one sample that was sequenced in a study of Ad26.COV2.S vaccination and SARS-CoV-2 variants. Sequenced by immunoSEQ multiplex PCR; TCRdb stores in-frame clones only, minus some. In the table there are some 350,000 clones, 85% to 90% of which are singletons. Treatment of the sample: roughly 20 received Ad26.COV2.S at low or high dose, single or two shots; roughly five received placebo; per-sample allocation not given. Sampling took place 63 days after the first vaccine or placebo injection. The specimen comprised peripheral blood, sampled in a trial of Ad26.COV2.S vaccine versus placebo. These TCRs come from a person between 18 and 65 years old who received the Ad26.COV2.S COVID-19 vaccine or a placebo.

The J gene is TRBJ2-7, the V gene TRBV7-9; D possibly uses TRBD1 or TRBD2 (6 bases each). Germline V gene sequence: CDR1 SEHNR, CDR2 FQNEAQ (reference sequence). Trimming pared 5 bases from V and 3 bases from J, leaving 20 bases between. CDR3 size: 16 residues. The DNA of the CDR3 is TGTGCCAGCAGCCCAAGGGGCCGGGGGCACTACTACGAGCAGTACTTC. This codes for CASSPRGRGHYYEQYF.

V usage is TRBV30 and J usage is TRBJ2-3, with D possibly TRBD2 on 6 matching bases. Germline assignment: CDR1 GTSNPN and CDR2 SVGIG (reference sequence). The CDR3 is 15 amino acids. V was trimmed by 7 bases and J by 2 bases, leaving 19 bases between them. The CDR3 protein is CALGPGGPLTDTQYF. CDR3 coding DNA: TGTGCCTTAGGACCCGGGGGACCCCTCACAGATACGCAGTATTTT.

The CDR3 sequence is CASSPLPRDIFDGYTF. CDR3 bases: TGTGCCAGCAGCCCACTACCCCGGGACATTTTCGATGGCTACACCTTC. V gene TRBV6-2 or TRBV6-3 combines with J gene TRBJ1-2; perhaps TRBD1 as D (6 bases). In germline, CDR1 is MNHEY, CDR2 SVGEGT. V dropped 6 bases and J dropped 6 bases, with 23 bases sitting between them. The CDR3 contains 16 residues.

This chain connects TRBV15 to TRBJ2-3; D may be TRBD1 (5 bases). V was trimmed by 3 bases and J by 2 bases, leaving 15 bases between them. Per the germline V gene, CDR1 is LNHNV and CDR2 is YYDKDF (reference sequence). The CDR3 sequence is 16 residues long. CDR3 amino acids: CATSSTSGWDTDTQYF. CDR3 sequence (DNA): TGTGCCACCAGCAGTACCTCAGGGTGGGACACAGATACGCAGTATTTT.

The sample holds one count of this clone. The chain carries TRBV7-9 and TRBJ2-7; TRBD2 matches at 12 bases. Germline V gene data show CDR1 as SEHNR and CDR2 as FQNEAQ (reference sequence). The CDR3 has 16 amino acids. Trimming at V came to 6 bases and at J to 4 bases, leaving 10 bases not matched to a gene. The CDR3 sequence: CASSQGLAGRSYEQYV. The CDR3 coding sequence is TGTGCCAGCAGTCAAGGACTAGCGGGGAGATCATACGAGCAGTACGTC.

The chain couples TRBV5-1 to TRBJ1-3; the D gene is possibly TRBD1 (5 bases). The V gene lost 4 bases and the J gene lost 4 bases, with 12 bases spanning the gap. Germline V CDR1 and CDR2: SGHRS, YFSETQ. The CDR3 is made up of 14 amino acids. CDR3 DNA: TGCGCCAGCAGCCCCAGGGAGGGAGGAAACACCATATATTTT. This sequence encodes CASSPREGGNTIYF.

J is TRBJ1-2 and V is TRBV5-6; a possible D gene is TRBD1 (6 bases). The CDR3 has 16 residues. Germline V CDR1 and CDR2: SGHDT, YYEEEE. V gave up 2 bases and J gave up 6 bases, with 20 bases separating them. CDR3 sequence: CASSFSPGAGADGYTF. As DNA, the CDR3 is TGTGCCAGCAGCTTTTCCCCGGGGGCCGGGGCTGATGGCTACACCTTC.

For this clone: Other DNA sequences in this sample translate to the same CDR3. The chain joins TRBV27 to TRBJ1-3, with a weak D call TRBD1 (6 bases). V lost 4 bases and J lost 0, with 10 bases in between. The CDR3 length is 15 residues. Germline V gene lookup returns CDR1 MNHEY and CDR2 SMNVEV (reference sequence). The CDR3 DNA reads as TGTGCCAGCAGTTCGGGAGGGGGCTCTGGAAACACCATATATTTT. The encoded protein is CASSSGGGSGNTIYF.

The V gene is TRBV29-1, the J gene TRBJ2-1; 9 bases are shared with TRBD2. This CDR3 comprises 15 residues. Germline loops: CDR1 SQVTM, CDR2 ANQGSEA. V shed 3 bases, J shed 2 bases, and the junction held 5 bases outside the gene matches. CDR3 sequence reads: CSVDARLAAYNEQFF. The CDR3 nucleotides are TGCAGCGTTGACGCGAGACTAGCGGCCTACAATGAGCAGTTCTTC.

The chain recombines TRBV7-7 with TRBJ2-7, with D possibly matching TRBD1 (5 bases). The CDR3 covers 13 residues. V was cut by 3 bases and J by 7 bases, with 13 bases left in between. CDR1 is SSHAT and CDR2 is FNYEAQ in the germline V gene (reference sequence). CDR3 bases: TGTGCCAGCAGCTTTGACAGTGCCGGAGAGCAGTACTTC. This translates into CASSFDSAGEQYF.

The chain joins TRBV27 to TRBJ1-1; D is undetermined. Germline V lookup: CDR1 MNHEY, CDR2 SMNVEV (reference sequence). The CDR3 has 13 residues. V was shortened by 6 bases and J by 6 bases, with 14 bases between the two germline ends. In DNA, the CDR3 is TGTGCCAGCAGGGGTATGGGCTTCGCTGAAGCTTTCTTT. Translating it yields CASRGMGFAEAFF.

The rearrangement links TRBV27 to TRBJ1-2; D unresolved. The CDR3 extends over 13 amino acids. V lost 5 bases, J lost 3 bases, and 10 bases lay in between. Germline loops: CDR1 MNHEY, CDR2 SMNVEV (reference sequence). The CDR3 nucleotides are TGTGCCAGCAGTCCACCGGGATACTATGGCTACACCTTC. Amino acid sequence: CASSPPGYYGYTF.

V gene TRBV2 combines with J gene TRBJ2-7, with 8 positions matching TRBD2. CDR1 SNHLY and CDR2 FYNNEI come from the germline V gene. This CDR3 comprises 12 residues. With 4 bases clipped from V and 6 bases from J, the junction kept 2 bases outside the gene matches. CDR3: CASSGLAGEQYF. The CDR3 bases are TGTGCCAGCAGTGGTCTAGCGGGCGAGCAGTACTTC.

The chain recombines TRBV7-9 with TRBJ2-7; TRBD1 matches 7 bases. CDR1 is SEHNR and CDR2 is FQNEAQ in the germline V gene (reference sequence). The CDR3 length is 14 residues. V gave up 8 bases and J gave up 3 bases; unmatched junction bases: 10. The CDR3 protein is CASGRTGPSYEQYF. CDR3 coding DNA: TGTGCCAGCGGCCGGACAGGTCCGAGCTACGAGCAGTACTTC.

The chain couples TRBV9 to TRBJ1-1, with D perhaps matching TRBD1 (6 bases). Germline V gene sequence: CDR1 SGDLS, CDR2 YYNGEE. CDR3 size: 14 residues. The V and J ends lost 2 bases and 2 bases respectively, with 10 bases between them. CDR3: CASSVRGGNTEAFF. CDR3 coding DNA: TGTGCCAGCAGCGTTCGTGGGGGCAACACTGAAGCTTTCTTT.

The chain combines TRBV5-4 with TRBJ2-3, with D possibly being TRBD2 (5 bases). Germline V gene lookup returns CDR1 SGHNT and CDR2 YYREEE (reference sequence). Trimming pared 0 bases from V and 6 bases from J, leaving 8 bases between. This CDR3 region has 13 residues. The CDR3 here is CASSLGGWDTQYF. As DNA, the CDR3 is TGTGCCAGCAGCTTGGGAGGGTGGGATACGCAGTATTTT. Supplemented by reference TRBV5-4 and TRBJ2-3, the full variable domain reads ETGVTQSPTHLIKTRGQQVTLRCSSQSGHNTVSWYQQALGQGPQFIFQYYREEENGRGNFPPRFSGLQFPNYSSELNVNALELDDSALYLCASSLGGWDTQYFGPGTRLTVL.

The rearrangement joins TRBV19 to TRBJ2-1; TRBD2 matches at 7 bases. The CDR3 covers 15 residues. Germline lookup yields CDR1 LNHDA and CDR2 SQIVND (reference sequence). J was trimmed by 5 bases and V by 4 bases; bases with no gene match: 8. The CDR3 sequence: CASSTWREPNNEQFF. The CDR3 region has the DNA TGTGCCAGTAGTACCTGGCGGGAGCCTAACAATGAGCAGTTCTTC.

V is TRBV25-1 and J is TRBJ2-2; no clear D. Germline CDR1 MGHDK, CDR2 SYGVNS. The germline V and J ends were trimmed by 4 bases and 0 bases, with 3 bases remaining between them. The CDR3 has 13 amino acids. CDR3 sequence reads: CASSASNTGELFF. The CDR3 region has the DNA TGTGCCAGCAGTGCGTCGAACACCGGGGAGCTGTTTTTT.